This T cell receptor beta chain is from a study of T cells after posttransplantation cyclophosphamide. Study results and caveats: Later blood repertoires were often dominated by clones from the donor CD8+ memory compartment. TRB clonality was highly associated with recipient CMV seropositivity and reactivation.

The data were produced by immunoSEQ multiplex PCR, yet TCRdb's version contains in-frame clones alone and is incomplete. In the table there are roughly 10,000 clones, more than 80% of which are singletons. About this clone: Antigen unknown. Additional DNA sequences in this sample encode the identical CDR3.

Methotrexate plus calcineurin inhibitor accompanied controls' myeloablative marrow transplants; sampling was 1 year later. The sequences come from PBMCs, collected roughly 67 weeks after allogeneic stem cell transplant with calcineurin inhibitor and methotrexate. The TCR originated in a male patient aged 45-60 years who received an allogeneic stem cell transplant from an unrelated donor, was CMV-positive, and had chronic GVHD only. Some T cells may trace back to the graft donor.

The CDR3 sequence: CASSWTSGYEQYF. The CDR3 region has the DNA TGCGCCAGCAGCTGGACTAGCGGTTACGAGCAGTACTTC. The J gene is TRBJ2-7, the V gene TRBV5-1; 10 bases line up with TRBD2. The CDR3 contains 13 residues. V gave up 3 bases and J gave up 4 bases; unmatched junction bases: 1. Germline V gives CDR1 SGHRS, CDR2 YFSETQ.